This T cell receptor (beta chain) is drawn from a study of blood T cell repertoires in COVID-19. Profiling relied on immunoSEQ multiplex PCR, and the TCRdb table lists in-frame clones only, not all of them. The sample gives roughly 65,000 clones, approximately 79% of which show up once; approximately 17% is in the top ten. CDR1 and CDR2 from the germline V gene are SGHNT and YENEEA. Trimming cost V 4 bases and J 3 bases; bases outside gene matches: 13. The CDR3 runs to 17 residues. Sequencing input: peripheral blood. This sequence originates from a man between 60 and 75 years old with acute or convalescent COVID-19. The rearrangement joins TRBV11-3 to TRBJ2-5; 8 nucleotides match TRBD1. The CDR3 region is CASSSPPGQGLEETQYF. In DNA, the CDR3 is TGTGCCAGCAGCTCGCCCCCCGGACAGGGTCTGGAAGAGACCCAGTACTTC.